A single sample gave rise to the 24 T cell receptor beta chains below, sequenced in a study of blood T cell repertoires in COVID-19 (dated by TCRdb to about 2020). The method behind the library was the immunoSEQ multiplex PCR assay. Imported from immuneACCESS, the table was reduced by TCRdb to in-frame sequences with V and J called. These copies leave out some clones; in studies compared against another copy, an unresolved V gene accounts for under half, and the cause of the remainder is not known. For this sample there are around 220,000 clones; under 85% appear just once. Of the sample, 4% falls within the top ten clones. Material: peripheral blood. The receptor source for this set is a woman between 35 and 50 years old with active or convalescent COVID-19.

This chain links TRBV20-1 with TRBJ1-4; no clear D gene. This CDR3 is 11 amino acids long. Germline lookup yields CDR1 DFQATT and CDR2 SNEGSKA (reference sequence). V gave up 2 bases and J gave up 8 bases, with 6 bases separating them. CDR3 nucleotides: TGCAGTGCTAGATTTCGGGAAAAACTGTTTTTT. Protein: CSARFREKLFF.

This chain's CDR3 is CASSQDLMDRGSNQPQHF. The CDR3 DNA follows: TGTGCCAGCAGCCAAGATTTGATGGACAGGGGGAGCAATCAGCCCCAGCATTTT. The chain combines TRBV14 with TRBJ1-5; TRBD1 agrees at 10 bases. The ends lost 0 bases at V and 1 base at J; junction bases unmatched: 6. Germline values: CDR1 SGHDN, CDR2 FVKESK. This CDR3 is 18 amino acids long.

CDR3 in amino acids: CAWSVQFRGVTEAFF. CDR3 in DNA: TGTGCCTGGAGTGTACAATTCAGGGGAGTCACTGAAGCTTTCTTT. The chain links TRBV30 to TRBJ1-1, with D maybe TRBD1 (6 bases). The CDR3 extends over 15 amino acids. V lost 0 bases and J lost 4, with 15 bases in between. CDR1 is GTSNPN and CDR2 is SVGIG in the germline V gene (reference sequence).

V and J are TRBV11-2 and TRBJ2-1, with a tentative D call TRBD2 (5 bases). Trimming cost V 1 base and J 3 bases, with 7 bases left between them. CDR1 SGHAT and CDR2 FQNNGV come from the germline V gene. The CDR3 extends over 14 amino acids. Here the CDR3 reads CASSLALDYNEQFF. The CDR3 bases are TGTGCCAGCAGCTTAGCACTAGACTACAATGAGCAGTTCTTC.

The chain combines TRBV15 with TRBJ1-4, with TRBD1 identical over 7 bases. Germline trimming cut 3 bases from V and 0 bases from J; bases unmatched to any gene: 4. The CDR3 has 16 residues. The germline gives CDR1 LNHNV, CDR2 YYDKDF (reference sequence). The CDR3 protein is CATSRATGATNEKLFF. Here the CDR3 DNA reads TGTGCCACCAGCAGGGCTACAGGGGCAACTAATGAAAAACTGTTTTTT. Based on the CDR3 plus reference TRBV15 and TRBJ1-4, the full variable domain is DAMVIQNPRYQVTQFGKPVTLSCSQTLNHNVMYWYQQKSSQAPKLLFHYYDKDFNNEADTPDNFQSRRPNTSFCFLDIRSPGLGDTAMYLCATSRATGATNEKLFFGSGTQLSVL.

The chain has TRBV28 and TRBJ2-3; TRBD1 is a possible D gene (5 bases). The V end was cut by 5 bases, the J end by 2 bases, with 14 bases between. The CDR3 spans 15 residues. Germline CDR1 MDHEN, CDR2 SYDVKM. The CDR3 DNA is TGTGCCAGCAGTCCAGGGATGCTAGACACAGATACGCAGTATTTT. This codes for CASSPGMLDTDTQYF.

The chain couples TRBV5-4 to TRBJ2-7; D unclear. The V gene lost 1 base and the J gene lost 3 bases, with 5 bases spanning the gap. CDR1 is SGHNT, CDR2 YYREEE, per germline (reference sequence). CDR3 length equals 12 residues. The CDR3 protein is CASSLNGYEQYV. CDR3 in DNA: TGTGCCAGCAGCTTGAACGGCTACGAGCAGTACGTC.

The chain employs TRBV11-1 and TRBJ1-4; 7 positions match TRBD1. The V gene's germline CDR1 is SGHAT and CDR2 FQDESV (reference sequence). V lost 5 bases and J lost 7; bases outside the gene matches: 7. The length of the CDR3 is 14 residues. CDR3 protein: CASSPGTATEKLFF. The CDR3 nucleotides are TGTGCCAGCAGCCCAGGGACAGCCACTGAAAAACTGTTTTTT.

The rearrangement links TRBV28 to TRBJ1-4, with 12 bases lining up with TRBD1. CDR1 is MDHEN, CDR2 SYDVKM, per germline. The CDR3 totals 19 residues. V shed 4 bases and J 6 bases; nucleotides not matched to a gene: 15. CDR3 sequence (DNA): TGTGCCAGCAGTTACGGGACAGGGGGCCCCGGGGTAGGTCATGAAAAACTGTTTTTT. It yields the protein CASSYGTGGPGVGHEKLFF.

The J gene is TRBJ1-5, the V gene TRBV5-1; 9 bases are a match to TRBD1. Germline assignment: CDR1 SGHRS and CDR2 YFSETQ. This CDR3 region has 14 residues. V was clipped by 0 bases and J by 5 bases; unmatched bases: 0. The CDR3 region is CASSLGTGDQPQHF. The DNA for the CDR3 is TGCGCCAGCAGCTTGGGGACAGGGGATCAGCCCCAGCATTTT. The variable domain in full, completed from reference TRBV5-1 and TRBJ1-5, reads KAGVTQTPRYLIKTRGQQVTLSCSPISGHRSVSWYQQTPGQGLQFLFEYFSETQRNKGNFPGRFSGRQFSNSRSEMNVSTLELGDSALYLCASSLGTGDQPQHFGDGTRLSIL.

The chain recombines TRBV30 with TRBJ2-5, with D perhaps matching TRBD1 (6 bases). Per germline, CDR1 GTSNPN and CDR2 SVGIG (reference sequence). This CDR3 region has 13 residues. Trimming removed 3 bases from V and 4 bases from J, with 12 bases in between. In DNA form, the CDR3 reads TGTGCCTGGAGGCGGACAGTCCGAGAGACCCAGTACTTC. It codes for CAWRRTVRETQYF.

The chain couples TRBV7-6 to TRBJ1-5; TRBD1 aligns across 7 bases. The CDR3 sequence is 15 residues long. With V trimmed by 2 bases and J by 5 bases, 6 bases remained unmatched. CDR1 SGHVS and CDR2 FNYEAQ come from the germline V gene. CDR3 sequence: CASSLLGQKDQPQHF. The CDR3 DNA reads TGTGCCAGCAGCTTATTGGGACAGAAAGATCAGCCCCAGCATTTT. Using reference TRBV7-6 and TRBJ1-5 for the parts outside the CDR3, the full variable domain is GAGVSQSPRYKVTKRGQDVALRCDPISGHVSLYWYRQALGQGPEFLTYFNYEAQQDKSGLPNDRFSAERPEGSISTLTIQRTEQRDSAMYRCASSLLGQKDQPQHFGDGTRLSIL.

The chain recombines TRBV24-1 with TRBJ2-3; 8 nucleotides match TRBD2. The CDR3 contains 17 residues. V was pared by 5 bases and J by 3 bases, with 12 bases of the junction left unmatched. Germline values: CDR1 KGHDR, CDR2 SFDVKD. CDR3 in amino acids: CATSATGGPGVTDTQYF. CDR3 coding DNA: TGTGCCACCAGTGCGACGGGGGGGCCCGGTGTTACAGATACGCAGTATTTT.

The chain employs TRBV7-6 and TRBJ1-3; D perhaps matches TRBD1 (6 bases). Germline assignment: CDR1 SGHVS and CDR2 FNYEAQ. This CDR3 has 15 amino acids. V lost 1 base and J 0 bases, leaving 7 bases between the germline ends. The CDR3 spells CASSLGQASGNTIYF. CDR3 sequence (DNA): TGTGCCAGCAGCTTAGGACAGGCCTCTGGAAACACCATATATTTT.

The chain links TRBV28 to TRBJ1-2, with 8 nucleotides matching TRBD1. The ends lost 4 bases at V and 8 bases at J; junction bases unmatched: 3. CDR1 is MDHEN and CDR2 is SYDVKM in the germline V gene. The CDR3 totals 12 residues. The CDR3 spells CASSWGQDGYTF. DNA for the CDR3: TGTGCCAGCAGTTGGGGACAGGACGGCTACACCTTC.

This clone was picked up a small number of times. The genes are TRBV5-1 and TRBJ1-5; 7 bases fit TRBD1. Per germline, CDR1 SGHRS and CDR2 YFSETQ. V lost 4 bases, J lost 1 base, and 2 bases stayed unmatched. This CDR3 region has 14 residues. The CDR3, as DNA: TGCGCCAGCAGCGAGACAGGGAGCAATCAGCCCCAGCATTTT. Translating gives CASSETGSNQPQHF.

Here the CDR3 DNA reads TGTGCCACCAGCAGAGGACTACAGGGCGGGAATGAAAAACTGTTTTTT. Its protein is CATSRGLQGGNEKLFF. The chain joins TRBV15 to TRBJ1-4, with D possibly matching TRBD1 (6 bases). V shed 1 base and J shed 5 bases, with 14 bases lying between them. This CDR3 has 16 amino acids. Looked up from germline, CDR1 is LNHNV and CDR2 is YYDKDF (reference sequence).

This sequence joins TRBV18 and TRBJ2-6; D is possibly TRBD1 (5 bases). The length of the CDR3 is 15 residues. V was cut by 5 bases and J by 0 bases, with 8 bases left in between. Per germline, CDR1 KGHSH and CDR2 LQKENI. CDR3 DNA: TGTGCCAGCTCATCAGACAGCTCTGGGGCCAACGTCCTGACTTTC. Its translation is CASSSDSSGANVLTF.

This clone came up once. This CDR3 reads CASSLAGLGNEKLFF. CDR3 DNA: TGCGCCAGCAGCTTGGCAGGATTGGGTAATGAAAAACTGTTTTTT. The V gene is TRBV5-1, the J gene TRBJ1-4; D is unresolved. The CDR3 spans 15 residues. CDR1 is SGHRS and CDR2 is YFSETQ in the germline V gene. Trimming removed 0 bases at V and 4 bases at J, with 10 bases between.

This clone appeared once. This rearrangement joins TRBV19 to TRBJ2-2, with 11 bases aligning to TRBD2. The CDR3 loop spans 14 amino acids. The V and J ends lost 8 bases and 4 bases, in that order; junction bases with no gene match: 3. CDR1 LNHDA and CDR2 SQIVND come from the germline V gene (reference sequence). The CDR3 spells CASSGLAATGELFF. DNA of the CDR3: TGTGCCAGTTCGGGACTAGCGGCCACCGGGGAGCTGTTTTTT.

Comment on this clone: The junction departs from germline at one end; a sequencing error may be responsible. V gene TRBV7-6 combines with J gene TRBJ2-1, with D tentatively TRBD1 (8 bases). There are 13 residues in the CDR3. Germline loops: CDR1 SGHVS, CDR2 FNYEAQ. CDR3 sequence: CATSTGGANEQFF. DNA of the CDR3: TGTGCCACCAGCACAGGGGGGGCCAATGAGCAGTTCTTC.

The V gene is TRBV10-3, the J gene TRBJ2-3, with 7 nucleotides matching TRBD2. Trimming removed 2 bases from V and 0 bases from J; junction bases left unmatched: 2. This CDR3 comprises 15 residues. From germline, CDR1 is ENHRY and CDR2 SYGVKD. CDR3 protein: CAISETAGSTDTQYF. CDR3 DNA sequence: TGTGCCATCAGTGAGACAGCGGGGAGCACAGATACGCAGTATTTT.

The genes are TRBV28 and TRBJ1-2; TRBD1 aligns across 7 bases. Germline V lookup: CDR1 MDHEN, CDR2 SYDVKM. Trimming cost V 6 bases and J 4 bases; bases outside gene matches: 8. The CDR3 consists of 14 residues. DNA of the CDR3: TGTGCCAGCAGCCAGGGACAGAGGGTCTATGGCTACACCTTC. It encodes CASSQGQRVYGYTF.

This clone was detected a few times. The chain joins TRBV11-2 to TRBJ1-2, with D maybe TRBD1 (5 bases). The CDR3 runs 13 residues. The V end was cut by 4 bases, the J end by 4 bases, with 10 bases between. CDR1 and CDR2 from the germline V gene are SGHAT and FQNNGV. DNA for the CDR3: TGTGCCAGCAGCTCCCCCAGGGTCTATGGCTACACCTTC. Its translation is CASSSPRVYGYTF. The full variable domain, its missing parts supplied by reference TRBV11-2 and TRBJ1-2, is EAGVAQSPRYKIIEKRQSVAFWCNPISGHATLYWYQQILGQGPKLLIQFQNNGVVDDSQLPKDRFSAERLKGVDSTLKIQPAKLEDSAVYLCASSSPRVYGYTFGSGTRLTVV.